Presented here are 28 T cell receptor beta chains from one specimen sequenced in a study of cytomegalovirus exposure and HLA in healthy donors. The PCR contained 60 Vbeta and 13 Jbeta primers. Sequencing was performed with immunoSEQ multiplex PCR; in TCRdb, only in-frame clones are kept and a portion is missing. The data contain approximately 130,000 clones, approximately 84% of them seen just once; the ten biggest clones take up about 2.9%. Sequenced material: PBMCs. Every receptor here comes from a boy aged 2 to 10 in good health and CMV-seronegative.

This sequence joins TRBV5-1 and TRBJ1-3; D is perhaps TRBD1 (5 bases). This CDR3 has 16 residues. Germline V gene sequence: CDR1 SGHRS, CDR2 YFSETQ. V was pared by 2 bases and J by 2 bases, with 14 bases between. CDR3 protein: CASSLLLGGAGNTIYF. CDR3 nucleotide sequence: TGCGCCAGCAGCTTATTATTGGGGGGAGCTGGAAACACCATATATTTT.

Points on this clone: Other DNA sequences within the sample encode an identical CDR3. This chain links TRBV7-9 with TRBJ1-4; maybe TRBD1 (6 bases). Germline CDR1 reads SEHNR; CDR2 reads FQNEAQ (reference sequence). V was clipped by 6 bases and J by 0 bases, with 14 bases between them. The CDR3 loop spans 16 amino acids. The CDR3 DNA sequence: TGTGCCAGCAGGGAGGGAGGGGGAGCAACTAATGAAAAACTGTTTTTT. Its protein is CASREGGGATNEKLFF.

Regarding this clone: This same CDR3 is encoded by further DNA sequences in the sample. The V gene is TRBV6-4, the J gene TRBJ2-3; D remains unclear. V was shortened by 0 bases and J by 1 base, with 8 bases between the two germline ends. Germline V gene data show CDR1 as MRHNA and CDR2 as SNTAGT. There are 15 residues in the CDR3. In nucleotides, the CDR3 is TGTGCCAGCAGTGACTCGTCTGGAGGCACAGATACGCAGTATTTT. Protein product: CASSDSSGGTDTQYF.

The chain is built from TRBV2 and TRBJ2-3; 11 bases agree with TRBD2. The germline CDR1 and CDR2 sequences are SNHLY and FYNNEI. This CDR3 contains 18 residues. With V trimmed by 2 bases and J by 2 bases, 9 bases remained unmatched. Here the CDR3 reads CASSEPGGTSGYTDTQYF. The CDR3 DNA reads TGTGCCAGCAGTGAACCGGGGGGGACTAGCGGTTACACAGATACGCAGTATTTT. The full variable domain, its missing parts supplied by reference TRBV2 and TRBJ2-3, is EPEVTQTPSHQVTQMGQEVILRCVPISNHLYFYWYRQILGQKVEFLVSFYNNEISEKSEIFDDQFSVERPDGSNFTLKIRSTKLEDSAMYFCASSEPGGTSGYTDTQYFGPGTRLTVL.

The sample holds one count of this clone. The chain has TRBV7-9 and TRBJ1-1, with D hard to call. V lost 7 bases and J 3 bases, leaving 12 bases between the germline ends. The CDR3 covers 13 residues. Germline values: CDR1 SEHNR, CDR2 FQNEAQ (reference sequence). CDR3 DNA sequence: TGTGCCAGCATCCCCCCCGGGGACACTGAAGCTTTCTTT. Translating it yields CASIPPGDTEAFF. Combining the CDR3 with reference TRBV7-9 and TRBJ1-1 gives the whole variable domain DTGVSQNPRHKITKRGQNVTFRCDPISEHNRLYWYRQTLGQGPEFLTYFQNEAQLEKSRLLSDRFSAERPKGSFSTLEIQRTEQGDSAMYLCASIPPGDTEAFFGQGTRLTVV.

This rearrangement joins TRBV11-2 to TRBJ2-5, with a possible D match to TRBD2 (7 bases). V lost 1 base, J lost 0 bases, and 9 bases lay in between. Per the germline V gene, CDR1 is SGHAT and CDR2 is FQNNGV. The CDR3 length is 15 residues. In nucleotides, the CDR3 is TGTGCCAGCAGCTTAGTAGGGGGGGACCAAGAGACCCAGTACTTC. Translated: CASSLVGGDQETQYF. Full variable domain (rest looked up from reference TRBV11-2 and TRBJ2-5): EAGVAQSPRYKIIEKRQSVAFWCNPISGHATLYWYQQILGQGPKLLIQFQNNGVVDDSQLPKDRFSAERLKGVDSTLKIQPAKLEDSAVYLCASSLVGGDQETQYFGPGTRLLVL.

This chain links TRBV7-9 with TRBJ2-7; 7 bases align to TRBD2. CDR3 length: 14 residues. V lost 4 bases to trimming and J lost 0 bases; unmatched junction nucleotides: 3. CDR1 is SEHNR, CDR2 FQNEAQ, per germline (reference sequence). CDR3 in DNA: TGTGCCAGCAGCTCGTCGGGAGGCTCCTACGAGCAGTACGTC. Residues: CASSSSGGSYEQYV.

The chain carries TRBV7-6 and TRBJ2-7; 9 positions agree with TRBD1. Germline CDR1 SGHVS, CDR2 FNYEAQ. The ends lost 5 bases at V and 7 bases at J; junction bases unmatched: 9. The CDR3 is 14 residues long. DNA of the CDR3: TGTGCCAGCAGCACCCGGGACAGGGTGGGTGAGCAGTACTTC. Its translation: CASSTRDRVGEQYF.

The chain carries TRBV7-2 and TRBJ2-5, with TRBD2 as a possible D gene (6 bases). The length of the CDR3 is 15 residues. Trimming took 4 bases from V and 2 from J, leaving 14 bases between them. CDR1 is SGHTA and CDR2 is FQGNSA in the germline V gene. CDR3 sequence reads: CASSWGDLLQETQYF. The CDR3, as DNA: TGTGCCAGCAGCTGGGGGGATCTATTGCAAGAGACCCAGTACTTC.

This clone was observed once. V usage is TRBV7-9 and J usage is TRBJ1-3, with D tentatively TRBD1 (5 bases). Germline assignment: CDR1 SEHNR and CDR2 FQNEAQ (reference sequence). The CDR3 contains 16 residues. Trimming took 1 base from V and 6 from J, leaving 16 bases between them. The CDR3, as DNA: TGTGCCAGCAGCTTAGAGTCGGGGGGTGGCGAAAACACCATATATTTT. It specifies CASSLESGGGENTIYF.

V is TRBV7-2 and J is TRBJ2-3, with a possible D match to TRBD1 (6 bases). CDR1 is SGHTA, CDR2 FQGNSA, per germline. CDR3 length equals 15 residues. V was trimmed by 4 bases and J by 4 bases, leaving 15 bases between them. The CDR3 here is CASSSRLGASDTQYF. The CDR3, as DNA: TGTGCCAGCAGCTCCCGGTTGGGGGCTTCAGATACGCAGTATTTT.

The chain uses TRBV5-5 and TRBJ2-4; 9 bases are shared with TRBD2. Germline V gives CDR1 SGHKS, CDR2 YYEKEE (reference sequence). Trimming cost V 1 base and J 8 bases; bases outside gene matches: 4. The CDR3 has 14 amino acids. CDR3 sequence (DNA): TGTGCCAGCAGCTTGCGGCGGGGGGGCGACATTCAGTACTTC. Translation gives CASSLRRGGDIQYF.

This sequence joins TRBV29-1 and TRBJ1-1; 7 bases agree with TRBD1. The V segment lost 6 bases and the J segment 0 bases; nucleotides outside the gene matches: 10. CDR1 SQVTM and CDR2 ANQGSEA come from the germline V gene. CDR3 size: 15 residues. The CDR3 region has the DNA TGCAGCGTCTTCCGGGAGGGGACAGTGAACACTGAAGCTTTCTTT. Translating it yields CSVFREGTVNTEAFF.

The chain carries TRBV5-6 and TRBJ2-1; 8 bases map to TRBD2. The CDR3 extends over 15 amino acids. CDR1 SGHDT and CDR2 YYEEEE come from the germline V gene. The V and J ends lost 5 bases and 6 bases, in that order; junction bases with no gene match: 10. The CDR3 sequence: CASRATGTRPNEQFF. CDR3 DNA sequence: TGTGCCAGCAGGGCCACCGGGACTAGACCCAATGAGCAGTTCTTC.

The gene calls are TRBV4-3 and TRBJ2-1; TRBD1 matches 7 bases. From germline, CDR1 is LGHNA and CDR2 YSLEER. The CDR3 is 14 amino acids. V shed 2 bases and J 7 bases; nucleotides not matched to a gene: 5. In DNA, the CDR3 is TGCGCCAGCAGCCAATTTGACAGGGAAAATGAGCAGTTCTTC. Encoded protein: CASSQFDRENEQFF.

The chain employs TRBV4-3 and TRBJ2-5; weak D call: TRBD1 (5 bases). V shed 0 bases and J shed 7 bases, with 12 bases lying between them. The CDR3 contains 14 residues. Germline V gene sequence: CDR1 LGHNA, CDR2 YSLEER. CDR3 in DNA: TGCGCCAGCAGCCAAGATGAGAACAGGAGGACCCAGTACTTC. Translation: CASSQDENRRTQYF.

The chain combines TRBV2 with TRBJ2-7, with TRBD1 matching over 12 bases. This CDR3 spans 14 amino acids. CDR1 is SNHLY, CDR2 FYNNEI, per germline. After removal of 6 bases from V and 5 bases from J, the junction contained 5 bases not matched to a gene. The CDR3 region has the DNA TGTGCCAGCAGGGGACAGGGGGCGATTAACGAGCAGTACGTC. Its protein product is CASRGQGAINEQYV.

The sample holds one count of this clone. CDR3 DNA sequence: TGTGCCAGCAGTTACCAGTTATCCCACAATGAGCAGTTCTTC. Protein: CASSYQLSHNEQFF. The J gene is TRBJ2-1, the V gene TRBV6-5; no definite D call. V was clipped by 2 bases and J by 5 bases, with 10 bases between them. The germline V gene has CDR1 MNHEY and CDR2 SVGAGI. The length of the CDR3 is 14 residues.

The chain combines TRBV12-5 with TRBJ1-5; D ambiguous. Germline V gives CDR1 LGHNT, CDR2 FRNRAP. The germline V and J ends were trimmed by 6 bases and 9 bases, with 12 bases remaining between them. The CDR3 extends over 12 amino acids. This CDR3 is CASGYDRGPQHF. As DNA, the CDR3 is TGTGCTAGTGGCTACGACCGAGGGCCCCAGCATTTT.

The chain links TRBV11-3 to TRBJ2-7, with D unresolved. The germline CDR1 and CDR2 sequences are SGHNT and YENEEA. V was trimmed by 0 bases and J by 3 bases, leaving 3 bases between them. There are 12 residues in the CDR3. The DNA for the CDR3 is TGTGCCAGCAGCTTAGACGGCTACGAGCAGTACTTC. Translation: CASSLDGYEQYF. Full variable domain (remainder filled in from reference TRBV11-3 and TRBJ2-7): EAGVVQSPRYKIIEKKQPVAFWCNPISGHNTLYWYLQNLGQGPELLIRYENEEAVDDSQLPKDRFSAERLKGVDSTLKIQPAELGDSAVYLCASSLDGYEQYFGPGTRLTVT.

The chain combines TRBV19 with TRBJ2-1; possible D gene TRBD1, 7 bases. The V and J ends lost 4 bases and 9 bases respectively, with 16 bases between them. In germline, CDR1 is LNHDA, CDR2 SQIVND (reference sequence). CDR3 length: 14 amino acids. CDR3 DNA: TGTGCCAGTAGTAGCAGGGGGGAGTGGGTTGAGCAGTTCTTC. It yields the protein CASSSRGEWVEQFF.

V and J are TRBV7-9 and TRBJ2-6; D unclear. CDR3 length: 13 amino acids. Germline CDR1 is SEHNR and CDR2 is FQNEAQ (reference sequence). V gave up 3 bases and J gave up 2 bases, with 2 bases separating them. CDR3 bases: TGTGCCAGCAGCTTTACTGGGGCCAACGTCCTGACTTTC. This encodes CASSFTGANVLTF.

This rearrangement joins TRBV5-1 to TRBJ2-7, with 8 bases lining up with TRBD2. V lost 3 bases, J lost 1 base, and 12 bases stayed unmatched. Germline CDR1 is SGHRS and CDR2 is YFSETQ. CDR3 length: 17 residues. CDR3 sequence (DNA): TGCGCCAGCAGCTCTCCGGGGAGCGGGGGTCTATCCTACGAGCAGTACTTC. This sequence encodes CASSSPGSGGLSYEQYF.

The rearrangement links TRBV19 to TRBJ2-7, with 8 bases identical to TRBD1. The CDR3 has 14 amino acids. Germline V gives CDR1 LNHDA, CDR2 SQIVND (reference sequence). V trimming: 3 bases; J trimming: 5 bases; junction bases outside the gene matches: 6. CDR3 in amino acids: CASSMAGTGDEQYF. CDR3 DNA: TGTGCCAGTAGTATGGCCGGGACAGGCGACGAGCAGTACTTC.

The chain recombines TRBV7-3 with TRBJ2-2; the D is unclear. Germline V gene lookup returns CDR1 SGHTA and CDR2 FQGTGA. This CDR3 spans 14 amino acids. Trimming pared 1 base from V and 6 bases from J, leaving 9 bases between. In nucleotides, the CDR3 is TGTGCCAGCAGCTTAAAAGGAGTAGCCGGGGAGCTGTTTTTT. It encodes CASSLKGVAGELFF. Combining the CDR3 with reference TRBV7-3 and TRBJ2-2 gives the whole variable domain GAGVSQTPSNKVTEKGKYVELRCDPISGHTALYWYRQSLGQGPEFLIYFQGTGAADDSGLPNDRFFAVRPEGSVSTLKIQRTERGDSAVYLCASSLKGVAGELFFGEGSRLTVL.

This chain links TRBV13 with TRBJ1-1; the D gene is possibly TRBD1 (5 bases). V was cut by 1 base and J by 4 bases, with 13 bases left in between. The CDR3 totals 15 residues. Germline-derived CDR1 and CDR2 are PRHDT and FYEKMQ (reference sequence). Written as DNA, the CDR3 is TGTGCCAGCAGCTTAGTTGGGGTAAGGGGCACTGAAGCTTTCTTT. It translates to CASSLVGVRGTEAFF.

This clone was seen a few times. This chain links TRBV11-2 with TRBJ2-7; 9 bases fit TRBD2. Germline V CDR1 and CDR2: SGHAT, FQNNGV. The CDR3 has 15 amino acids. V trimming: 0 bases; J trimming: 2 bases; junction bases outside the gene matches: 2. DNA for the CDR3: TGTGCCAGCAGCTTAGATGCGGGGGGGCCCTACGAGCAGTACTTC. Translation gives CASSLDAGGPYEQYF.

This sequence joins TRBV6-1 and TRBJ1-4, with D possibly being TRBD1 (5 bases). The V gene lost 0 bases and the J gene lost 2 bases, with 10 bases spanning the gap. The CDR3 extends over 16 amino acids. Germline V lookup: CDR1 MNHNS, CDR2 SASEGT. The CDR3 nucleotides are TGTGCCAGCAGTGAAGCGCGGGGCGCGACTAATGAAAAACTGTTTTTT. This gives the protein CASSEARGATNEKLFF.